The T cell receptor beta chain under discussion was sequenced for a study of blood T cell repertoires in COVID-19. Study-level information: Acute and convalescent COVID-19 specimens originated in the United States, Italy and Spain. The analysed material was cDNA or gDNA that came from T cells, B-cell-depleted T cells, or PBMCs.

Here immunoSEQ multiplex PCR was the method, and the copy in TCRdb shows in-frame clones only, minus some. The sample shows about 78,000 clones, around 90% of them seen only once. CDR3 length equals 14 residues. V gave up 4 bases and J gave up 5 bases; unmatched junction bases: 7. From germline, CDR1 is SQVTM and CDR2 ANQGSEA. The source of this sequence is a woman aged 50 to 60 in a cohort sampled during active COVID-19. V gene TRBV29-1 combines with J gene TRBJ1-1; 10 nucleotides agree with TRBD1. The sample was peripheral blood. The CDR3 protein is CSVVDRGRGTEAFF. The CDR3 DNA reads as TGCAGCGTTGTTGACAGGGGGCGAGGGACTGAAGCTTTCTTT.